Below are 16 T cell receptor beta chains sequenced from a single sample in a study of blood T cell repertoires in COVID-19. Sequencing was performed with immunoSEQ multiplex PCR; in TCRdb, only in-frame clones are kept and a portion is missing. Of around 360,000 clones in the sample, roughly 87% are singletons; the top ten hold just under 3%. Material: PBMCs or T cells enriched from blood (not recorded which). The receptors originated from a woman aged 25 to 39 who had recovered from COVID-19.

The chain couples TRBV19 to TRBJ2-1; tentative D call: TRBD1 (6 bases). Germline V gene data show CDR1 as LNHDA and CDR2 as SQIVND (reference sequence). The length of the CDR3 is 15 residues. Trimming left V 4 bases short and J 6 bases short, with 16 bases between. DNA for the CDR3: TGTGCCAGTAGTACTGGTGGACAGACTATCAATGAGCAGTTCTTC. This translates into CASSTGGQTINEQFF.

V is TRBV28 and J is TRBJ1-1; 11 nucleotides line up with TRBD1. This CDR3 comprises 13 residues. From germline, CDR1 is MDHEN and CDR2 SYDVKM. The trim removed 2 bases at V and 9 bases at J, leaving 2 bases unmatched. The CDR3 nucleotides are TGTGCCAGCAGTTTAGAGGACAGGGGGCAAGCTTTCTTT. It translates to CASSLEDRGQAFF.

The chain uses TRBV2 and TRBJ1-1, with 10 bases lining up with TRBD1. Germline V gene data show CDR1 as SNHLY and CDR2 as FYNNEI. This CDR3 comprises 13 residues. J gave up 4 bases and V 8 bases, and 4 bases lay outside the gene matches. Here the CDR3 reads CASVRTGGTEAFF. CDR3 DNA: TGTGCCAGCGTAAGGACAGGGGGCACTGAAGCTTTCTTT.

The chain employs TRBV10-3 and TRBJ1-1; 7 nucleotides match TRBD1. CDR1 and CDR2 from the germline V gene are ENHRY and SYGVKD. Trimming cost V 3 bases and J 1 base; bases outside gene matches: 8. The CDR3 extends over 16 amino acids. Here the CDR3 reads CAISDRGDSPNTEAFF. CDR3 DNA: TGTGCCATCAGTGACAGGGGGGATTCGCCGAACACTGAAGCTTTCTTT.

V gene TRBV27 combines with J gene TRBJ1-6, with D unclear. The CDR3 runs 14 residues. From germline, CDR1 is MNHEY and CDR2 SMNVEV (reference sequence). The V end was cut by 3 bases, the J end by 6 bases, with 9 bases between. The CDR3 sequence is CASSFRQLNSPLHF. CDR3 nucleotides: TGTGCCAGCAGTTTCAGGCAGCTTAATTCACCCCTCCACTTT.

The gene calls are TRBV5-1 and TRBJ1-5; TRBD1 matches 10 bases. The V gene end was trimmed by 0 bases and the J gene end by 5 bases; junction bases not matched to a gene: 8. The CDR3 totals 17 residues. The germline CDR1 and CDR2 sequences are SGHRS and YFSETQ. CDR3: CASSLGGQGPGDQPQHF. DNA for the CDR3: TGCGCCAGCAGCTTGGGGGGACAGGGGCCCGGCGATCAGCCCCAGCATTTT. The whole variable domain, filled in from reference TRBV5-1 and TRBJ1-5, reads KAGVTQTPRYLIKTRGQQVTLSCSPISGHRSVSWYQQTPGQGLQFLFEYFSETQRNKGNFPGRFSGRQFSNSRSEMNVSTLELGDSALYLCASSLGGQGPGDQPQHFGDGTRLSIL.

The CDR3 is CASSYDRGYEQYF. CDR3 nucleotide sequence: TGTGCCAGCAGTTACGACAGGGGCTACGAGCAGTACTTC. The rearrangement links TRBV6-2 or TRBV6-3 to TRBJ2-7; 8 nucleotides line up with TRBD1. Germline-derived CDR1 and CDR2 are MNHEY and SVGEGT. V shed 2 bases and J 3 bases; nucleotides not matched to a gene: 0. The CDR3 contains 13 residues.

The rearrangement links TRBV27 to TRBJ1-5; the match to TRBD1 covers 7 bases. Germline CDR1 is MNHEY and CDR2 is SMNVEV (reference sequence). This CDR3 contains 14 residues. The V segment lost 5 bases and the J segment 7 bases; nucleotides outside the gene matches: 8. In DNA form, the CDR3 reads TGTGCCAGCAGTCTAAACAGGGGCGAGCAGCCCCAGCATTTT. It codes for CASSLNRGEQPQHF.

This chain links TRBV10-3 with TRBJ1-6; TRBD1 aligns across 7 bases. The CDR3 is 17 residues long. V lost 2 bases to trimming and J lost 3 bases; unmatched junction nucleotides: 7. Germline loops: CDR1 ENHRY, CDR2 SYGVKD. Written as DNA, the CDR3 is TGTGCCATCAGTGAGACCCCGGGACAGTACTATAATTCACCCCTCCACTTT. Amino acids: CAISETPGQYYNSPLHF.

The CDR3 sequence is CASSRDRVGGQPQHF. CDR3 coding DNA: TGTGCCAGTAGCAGGGACAGGGTGGGAGGACAGCCCCAGCATTTT. The chain carries TRBV19 and TRBJ1-5; 9 bases fit TRBD1. This CDR3 region has 15 residues. V lost 6 bases and J lost 7; bases outside the gene matches: 10. Germline V gene lookup returns CDR1 LNHDA and CDR2 SQIVND (reference sequence).

The genes are TRBV4-2 and TRBJ2-3; 8 bases fit TRBD2. J gave up 3 bases and V 0 bases, and 11 bases lay outside the gene matches. Germline V gives CDR1 LGHNA, CDR2 YNFKEQ. This CDR3 has 18 amino acids. Here the CDR3 reads CASSQEGRFGGATDTQYF. The CDR3 DNA reads TGTGCCAGCAGCCAAGAGGGGCGGTTCGGGGGGGCGACAGATACGCAGTATTTT.

The chain combines TRBV29-1 with TRBJ2-7; 8 bases are shared with TRBD2. V trimming: 6 bases; J trimming: 0 bases; junction bases outside the gene matches: 7. CDR1 is SQVTM, CDR2 ANQGSEA, per germline. CDR3 length equals 14 residues. The CDR3 region has the DNA TGCAGCGTAGCTAGCGGGCTAAGCTCCTACGAGCAGTACTTC. This codes for CSVASGLSSYEQYF.

The chain uses TRBV21-1 and TRBJ1-1; the table names TRBD1, a call not compared with the DNA. TRBV21-1 is given as a pseudogene. This CDR3 comprises 15 residues. The CDR3 spells CASSTDSGPPTEAFF. CDR3 bases: TGTGCCAGCAGCACGGACAGTGGCCCTCCCACTGAAGCTTTCTTT.

This chain joins TRBV6-5 and TRBJ2-7, with D perhaps TRBD2 (6 bases). V dropped 6 bases and J dropped 0 bases, with 15 bases sitting between them. The CDR3 extends over 15 amino acids. Looked up from germline, CDR1 is MNHEY and CDR2 is SVGAGI. CDR3 coding DNA: TGTGCCAGCAGGGTCTTGAGCGGGCTCTCCTACGAGCAGTACTTC. Protein product: CASRVLSGLSYEQYF.

The CDR3 loop reads CAWSPGRTIYGYTF. CDR3 in DNA: TGTGCCTGGAGTCCAGGGCGCACTATTTATGGCTACACCTTC. The J gene is TRBJ1-2, the V gene TRBV30; TRBD1 is a possible D gene (5 bases). CDR3 length: 14 residues. V shed 2 bases and J shed 5 bases, with 15 bases lying between them. Germline V lookup: CDR1 GTSNPN, CDR2 SVGIG (reference sequence).

Concerning this clone itself: The sample carries other DNA sequences with the same CDR3. CDR3 sequence: CASSVGQGGEKLFF. The CDR3 DNA is TGTGCCAGCAGCGTAGGACAGGGTGGAGAAAAACTGTTTTTT. The gene calls are TRBV9 and TRBJ1-4; 7 nucleotides agree with TRBD1. CDR1 is SGDLS, CDR2 YYNGEE, per germline. V dropped 0 bases and J dropped 8; count of bases not matched to a gene: 4. This CDR3 is built from 14 residues.